Detailed here is one T cell receptor (beta chain). This clone has just one count. Its antigen specificity is not known. No much larger clone exists at a distance of one base, and base qualities are not known. The source of the sample is a study of cytomegalovirus exposure and HLA in healthy donors listed by TCRdb under 2017. For the wider study: An earlier analysis of roughly 500 of the donors reported 276 Gb of sequence data and some 110 million unique TCR beta sequences obtained from about 179 million T cells. An early release that covered some 640 HLA-typed donors contained about 300 gigabases of sequencing data and roughly 84 million unique TCR sequences. Among the roughly 400 genotyped donors, 81% belonged to the genetic ancestry cluster associated with self-reported Caucasian donors. The aim of the study was to test whether cataloging public T cell receptors could identify signatures of past pathogen exposure. The study used immunosequencing to profile the T cell repertoires of approximately 630 subjects and linked those repertoires to cytomegalovirus serostatus. A separate validation cohort of some 130 different subjects was used in addition to the approximately 610-subject first cohort. To predict cytomegalovirus infection status, the study combined high-throughput TCR immunosequencing, statistical association of individual TCRs with disease status, and machine learning. A later analysis re-examined previously published TCR beta repertoires from about 700 donors and added high-resolution HLA genotyping to investigate patterns of TCR occurrence. Rather than drawing on any new phenotypic data, the later analysis identified candidate immune exposures from TCR beta sequences and the way those sequences occurred across donors. An earlier analysis of a few hundred of the donors applied high-throughput TCR beta sequencing to assess whether each TCR beta V gene segment acted as functional or pseudogenic. Donor age, sex, ethnicity and CMV serostatus were compiled together with the repertoire data. In a later genetic analysis, genome-wide SNP genotypes for about three fifths of the roughly 670 donors were used, and that subset was treated as a discovery cohort. All discovery cohort repertoires had been generated using a single sequencing platform. Class I and class II HLA loci were covered by the typing at four-digit resolution. The number of typed donors differed by locus: about 620-640 for A, B, C, DRB1 and DQB1; some 500 for DQA1; 606 for DPA1; and around 450 for DPB1. About 5 DR-DQ haplotypes were handled as single units for association and clustering, since linkage in the cohort was strong. On average, roughly 240,000 unique TCR beta nucleotide sequences were sequenced per donor among about 400 genotyped donors of the cohort, with roughly 18% of those sequences being non-productive.

The method behind the library was the immunoSEQ multiplex PCR assay. The multiplex PCR relied on a mix of 60 forward primers for TCR Vbeta segments and 13 reverse primers for TCR Jbeta segments. The CDR3 region of rearranged TCR beta genes was amplified from genomic DNA by a multiplex PCR assay. The Illumina HiSeq System was used to sequence the amplified TCR beta libraries as 87-base-pair reads. The original pipeline was this. In a later analysis, 70 million to 95 million unique TCR beta chains were counted across the roughly 670 repertoires, and about 10 million of these chains were shared by at least two donors. To remove PCR and sequencing errors, raw reads were error-corrected and collapsed into unique sequences using a nearest-neighbor algorithm that merged closely related sequences. V, D and J gene segments were assigned by aligning CDR3 sequences to IMGT reference sequences. For a sequence to be retained, a match of at least six nucleotides to both a V gene segment and a J gene segment was required. Rearrangements were called productive when the CDR3 lacked stop codons and stayed in frame with V and J; all others were non-productive. Following IMGT convention, CDR3 was defined as the stretch from the second conserved V-encoded cysteine to the conserved J-encoded phenylalanine. In an earlier analysis of more than 550 of the donors, sequences lacking an unambiguous match to a single V gene segment were excluded. An earlier analysis of approximately 590 of the donors called V segments functional above 56.7% productive rearrangements and segregating when the between-donor standard deviation exceeded 5%. To diagnose cytomegalovirus status from the catalog of TCR beta chain sequences, a statistical classification framework was built. A later analysis assigned V and J genes by comparing TCR nucleotide sequences with IMGT/GENE-DB human TR gene sequences. The TCRdist pipeline was used in a later analysis to assign CDR3 sequences and most-parsimonious VDJ recombination scenarios. In a later analysis, each TCR beta chain was defined by its CDR3 amino acid sequence together with its V-gene family, and reads lacking a unique V-gene family were excluded. A later analysis removed 500 to 650 highly shared, low-generation-probability nucleotide sequences to deal with suspected cross-contamination and a sequencing artifact. In a later analysis, a clonal expansion index for each public chain was calculated from normalized within-repertoire ranks of inferred template counts. In a later analysis, generation probabilities were computed with a VDJ recombination model fitted to out-of-frame rearrangements, and the resulting probabilities were checked against IGoR. A later analysis scored TCR-TCR, TCR-HLA and TCR-CMV co-occurrence with hypergeometric tests, applying a repertoire-size bias correction to TCR pairs. In a later analysis, false discovery rates were estimated by permuting HLA or CMV assignments 20 times. In a later analysis, co-occurring TCRs were grouped using DBSCAN, with TCRdist sequence similarity added in when clustering inside HLA-allele-positive subsets. Repertoires with fewer than 30,000 or more than 120,000 public chains were left out of co-occurrence clustering, as were about 5 repertoires with anomalous nucleotide sharing. In its TCRdb copy, this immuneACCESS table keeps in-frame sequences only and misses some clones. Where compared with another copy, unresolved V genes explain less than half of these, and the others have no known cause. V and J calls plus clone size are reproduced from that table; the DNA served to infer D and trimming. The sample table lists about 140,000 clones, around 80% of them with a count of one. Jointly, the top ten make up over 3% of the sample.

In total, 600 or so healthy bone marrow donors made up the cohort. All cohort members were sampled while nominally healthy, although unrecorded immune exposures were likely present. The donor was CMV seronegative and was included in the group of under 450 seronegative cohort members. Each donor provided a peripheral blood sample, and peripheral blood mononuclear cells were used for TCR beta sequencing. The Qiagen DNeasy Blood Extraction Kit was used to extract genomic DNA from the blood cell samples. Study-wide findings and limitations: When HLA alleles, especially DR and DQ, strongly co-occurred, attributing TCR associations to individual alleles was difficult. V-gene and J-gene trimming of TCR beta chains was associated with a missense DCLRE1C variant in a later genetic analysis, and the association was replicated in an independent cohort. A later analysis associated 16,951 TCR beta sequences with specific HLA alleles at a false discovery rate of 0.05. A later analysis found that most CMV-associated TCR beta chains appeared HLA-restricted, with HLA associations seemingly driven largely by CMV exposure. A later analysis found that TCR association rates varied across HLA loci, with DRB1 alleles showing the most associated TCRs and HLA-C alleles the fewest. For the cohort, immune exposure information was limited to CMV serostatus. In an earlier analysis of roughly 560 of the donors, most TCR beta V segments were observed in productive rearrangements about 87% or about 30% of the time, broadly matching IMGT annotations. It was suggested by the authors that the approach could potentially be generalized to other disease states and immunological phenotypes. A later analysis reported that several top co-occurrence clusters appeared linked to parvovirus B19, influenza, CMV and Epstein-Barr virus. A further reported finding was that TCR beta sequences accurately predicted the HLA-A and HLA-B alleles for most subjects in the first cohort. Most TCR sequences were observed very rarely across donors, whereas some public TCRs were present in many individuals. A total of fewer than 200 TCR beta chains were listed by the study as associated with cytomegalovirus. HLA typing was unavailable for some donors at each locus, so association tests used only the typed subset. The cohort was sequenced for TCR beta chains only, and without alpha or paired-chain data the features that could be detected were limited. Three of the identified cytomegalovirus-associated TCR beta chains were confirmed in vitro to be specific for cytomegalovirus antigens. In a later analysis, HLA-associated TCR beta chains were found to be more clonally expanded and to have lower generation probabilities than equally common non-associated chains. Linkage disequilibrium might explain the correlated functional status among segregating V segments, but an unknown experimental factor could not be ruled out. According to a later genetic analysis, donors in an Asian-associated ancestry cluster had fewer N-insertions in productive TCRs than the approximately 630-donor mean. The sequencing pipeline was judged likely to have produced a cluster of highly shared sequence variants as a technical artifact. Cytomegalovirus status was reported to be diagnosed by the classifier with high specificity and sensitivity in both the original and validation cohorts. Because counts were too low, roughly 16 rarely observed V segments, including chromosome 9 orphons, were excluded from the earlier analysis of 587 of the donors. The presence/absence analyses assumed that sequencing depth was roughly uniform across donors, and that assumption may not be true.

Sequenced sample: PBMCs. The receptor comes from a middle-aged man in good health and CMV-seronegative.

The nucleotide sequence reads TGTGCCAGCAGTTCGCCTGGGGACAGGGGACAATTAGGCTACACCTTC. The translation is CASSSPGDRGQLGYTF. This chain joins TRBV28 to TRBJ1-2; 10 bases in the junction line up with TRBD1. Reading from cysteine to phenylalanine, the CDR3 counts 16 amino acids. Here the CDR3 DNA is all that survives: 48 bases in frame from base 1. Trimming accounts for 4 bases at V and 8 bases at J, while the number of junction bases matched to no gene is 13. CDR1 and CDR2 are drawn from the germline V gene: MDHEN, SYDVKM.